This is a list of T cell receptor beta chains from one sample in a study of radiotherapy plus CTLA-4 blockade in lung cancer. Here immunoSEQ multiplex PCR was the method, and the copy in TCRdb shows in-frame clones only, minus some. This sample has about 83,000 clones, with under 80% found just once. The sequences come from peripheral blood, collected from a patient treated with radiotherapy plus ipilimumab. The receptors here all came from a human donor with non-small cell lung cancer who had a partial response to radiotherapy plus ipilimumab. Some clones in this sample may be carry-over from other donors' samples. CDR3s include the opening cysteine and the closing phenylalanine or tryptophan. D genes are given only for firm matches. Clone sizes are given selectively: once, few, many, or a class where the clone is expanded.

CDR3 DNA: TGTGCCAGCAGCTTATGGCCCAACGGGGAGACTAGCGGGTACGAGCAGTACTTC; CDR3 protein: CASSLWPNGETSGYEQYF; V gene: TRBV7-6; J gene: TRBJ2-7; clone size: large; D gene: TRBD2
CDR3 DNA: TGTGCCAGCAGAGCCGGGACAGTTAATGAAAAACTGTTTTTT; CDR3 protein: CASRAGTVNEKLFF; V gene: TRBV2; J gene: TRBJ1-4; clone size: few; D gene: TRBD1
CDR3 DNA: TGTGCCAGCAGCTTAGGGGCCCCCACAGATACGCAGTATTTT; CDR3 protein: CASSLGAPTDTQYF; V gene: TRBV7-9; J gene: TRBJ2-3; clone size: .; D gene: .
CDR3 DNA: TGTGCCAGCAGCTTAATGCCTGCGGTCGCACACGAGCAGTACTTC; CDR3 protein: CASSLMPAVAHEQYF; V gene: TRBV7-3; J gene: TRBJ2-7; clone size: .; D gene: .
CDR3 DNA: TGTGCCAGTAGTATTCGGGGGCGGCGGACTAGCGGGGGGATTAGAGATACGCAGTATTTT; CDR3 protein: CASSIRGRRTSGGIRDTQYF; V gene: TRBV19; J gene: TRBJ2-3; clone size: .; D gene: TRBD2
CDR3 DNA: TGTGCCAGCAGTGACTCGGGCTCCCTCGGCTCTGGGGCCAACGTCCTGACTTTC; CDR3 protein: CASSDSGSLGSGANVLTF; V gene: TRBV6-4; J gene: TRBJ2-6; clone size: .; D gene: .
CDR3 DNA: TGTGCCAGCAGCTCCTCGTCCCAGGGCGGTAACACCGGGGAGCTGTTTTTT; CDR3 protein: CASSSSSQGGNTGELFF; V gene: TRBV7-9; J gene: TRBJ2-2; clone size: few; D gene: .
CDR3 DNA: TGCGCCAGCAGTCGGGCGGGTGTTCAAGAGACCCAGTACTTC; CDR3 protein: CASSRAGVQETQYF; V gene: TRBV10-2; J gene: TRBJ2-5; clone size: many; D gene: .
CDR3 DNA: TGTGCCAGCAGCGTAGATCTCAATGAGCAGTTCTTC; CDR3 protein: CASSVDLNEQFF; V gene: TRBV9; J gene: TRBJ2-1; clone size: .; D gene: .
CDR3 DNA: TGTGCCAGCAGGACAACCGGGACAGGGGGCACTGAAGCTTTCTTT; CDR3 protein: CASRTTGTGGTEAFF; V gene: TRBV28; J gene: TRBJ1-1; clone size: .; D gene: TRBD1
CDR3 DNA: TGTGCCAGCAGCCTTTCCGGGGGACCGGCCTATGGCTACACCTTC; CDR3 protein: CASSLSGGPAYGYTF; V gene: TRBV7-3; J gene: TRBJ1-2; clone size: .; D gene: .
CDR3 DNA: TGTGCCAGCAGTTTACCTACGGGCGGGCAGTATAATCAGCCCCAGCATTTT; CDR3 protein: CASSLPTGGQYNQPQHF; V gene: TRBV28; J gene: TRBJ1-5; clone size: .; D gene: .
CDR3 DNA: TGCGCCAGCAGCCTACAGGGGAACTACGAGCAGTACTTC; CDR3 protein: CASSLQGNYEQYF; V gene: TRBV5-1; J gene: TRBJ2-7; clone size: .; D gene: TRBD1
CDR3 DNA: TGCGCCAGCAGCTTGCAGGGACTAGCGGGTGGCACAGATACGCAGTATTTT; CDR3 protein: CASSLQGLAGGTDTQYF; V gene: TRBV5-1; J gene: TRBJ2-3; clone size: .; D gene: TRBD2
CDR3 DNA: TGTGCCAGTAGTGCCAACAGGTTCCCGGATTCACCCCTCCACTTT; CDR3 protein: CASSANRFPDSPLHF; V gene: TRBV19; J gene: TRBJ1-6; clone size: once; D gene: .
CDR3 DNA: TGCGCCAGCAGCCAAGACGCCGGGACAGGGCGGTATGAAGCTTTCTTT; CDR3 protein: CASSQDAGTGRYEAFF; V gene: TRBV4-1; J gene: TRBJ1-1; clone size: .; D gene: TRBD1
CDR3 DNA: TGTGCCAGCAGCCAAGGGACTAGCGGGGGAGTGGCAGATACGCAGTATTTT; CDR3 protein: CASSQGTSGGVADTQYF; V gene: TRBV4-2; J gene: TRBJ2-3; clone size: .; D gene: TRBD2
CDR3 DNA: TGTGCCAGTACCGAAAGGGGGCAGAGCTCCTACAATGAGCAGTTCTTC; CDR3 protein: CASTERGQSSYNEQFF; V gene: TRBV19; J gene: TRBJ2-1; clone size: few; D gene: TRBD1
CDR3 DNA: TGTGCCAGCAGCTCCGGGACTAGCGGGGAGCAAGAGACCCAGTACTTC; CDR3 protein: CASSSGTSGEQETQYF; V gene: TRBV5-8; J gene: TRBJ2-5; clone size: .; D gene: TRBD2
CDR3 DNA: TGCGCCAGCAGCCAAGGACCGACACATAGCTCCTACGAGCAGTACTTC; CDR3 protein: CASSQGPTHSSYEQYF; V gene: TRBV4-1; J gene: TRBJ2-7; clone size: .; D gene: .
CDR3 DNA: TGCGCCAGCAGCCAAGATCTCAAGGGAACAGGGAGAAATGAAAAACTGTTTTTT; CDR3 protein: CASSQDLKGTGRNEKLFF; V gene: TRBV4-3; J gene: TRBJ1-4; clone size: .; D gene: .
CDR3 DNA: TGCGCCAGCAGCCAAGTCGGAGCAGGGAGGATTACTGAAGCTTTCTTT; CDR3 protein: CASSQVGAGRITEAFF; V gene: TRBV4-3; J gene: TRBJ1-1; clone size: .; D gene: .
CDR3 DNA: TGCAGTGTACATAACAGGGGCCTCCTTCACTTT; CDR3 protein: CSVHNRGLLHF; V gene: TRBV20-1; J gene: TRBJ1-6; clone size: .; D gene: TRBD1
CDR3 DNA: TGTGCCAGCAGCGCAGCGGGGGCCGGTCTGGACGAGCAGTACTTC; CDR3 protein: CASSAAGAGLDEQYF; V gene: TRBV27; J gene: TRBJ2-7; clone size: .; D gene: TRBD2
CDR3 DNA: TGTGCCAGCAGTTTATGGGGCGCGCGCACTGAAGCTTTCTTT; CDR3 protein: CASSLWGARTEAFF; V gene: TRBV28; J gene: TRBJ1-1; clone size: .; D gene: .
CDR3 DNA: TGTGCCAGTACGGGGGGTTCGGCAGGGGGCTTCAGCAGTGAGGTCTGGTACTTC; CDR3 protein: CASTGGSAGGFSSEVWYF; V gene: TRBV19; J gene: TRBJ2-7; clone size: .; D gene: .
CDR3 DNA: TGTGCCAGCAGTGACAGGGGGCCTGGCTACACCTTC; CDR3 protein: CASSDRGPGYTF; V gene: TRBV6-5; J gene: TRBJ1-2; clone size: .; D gene: TRBD1
CDR3 DNA: TGTGCCAGCAGCTTGACAGTTTCCTACGAGCAGTACTTC; CDR3 protein: CASSLTVSYEQYF; V gene: TRBV5-5; J gene: TRBJ2-7; clone size: .; D gene: .
CDR3 DNA: TGTGCCAGCAGCTTCGGACAGGGGAGAGGTGGCTACACCTTC; CDR3 protein: CASSFGQGRGGYTF; V gene: TRBV5-4; J gene: TRBJ1-2; clone size: .; D gene: TRBD1
CDR3 DNA: TGTGCCAGCAGTTATGGCACGAACTACGAGCAGTACTTC; CDR3 protein: CASSYGTNYEQYF; V gene: TRBV6-1; J gene: TRBJ2-7; clone size: .; D gene: .
CDR3 DNA: TGTGCCAGTAGTATAGCGATGAGTGCCAACGTCCTGACTTTC; CDR3 protein: CASSIAMSANVLTF; V gene: TRBV19; J gene: TRBJ2-6; clone size: .; D gene: .
CDR3 DNA: TGTGCCAGCAGCTTGGGACTAGCGGGAGTCTACGAGCAGTACTTC; CDR3 protein: CASSLGLAGVYEQYF; V gene: TRBV5-4; J gene: TRBJ2-7; clone size: .; D gene: TRBD2
CDR3 DNA: TGTGCCAGTAGTCCAGCCAGGGGTCAGCCCCAGCATTTT; CDR3 protein: CASSPARGQPQHF; V gene: TRBV19; J gene: TRBJ1-5; clone size: few; D gene: .
CDR3 DNA: TGTGCCAGCAGCTTAGCAGGCGGCGGGTTCATCCATTCACCCCTCCACTTT; CDR3 protein: CASSLAGGGFIHSPLHF; V gene: TRBV7-8; J gene: TRBJ1-6; clone size: .; D gene: .
CDR3 DNA: TGTGCCAGCAGCTTAGACAGGGGGCCGGAAGAGACCCAGTACTTC; CDR3 protein: CASSLDRGPEETQYF; V gene: TRBV11-2; J gene: TRBJ2-5; clone size: few; D gene: TRBD1
CDR3 DNA: TGTGCCAGTACGAGGGGGCCCCAAGAGACCCAGTACTTC; CDR3 protein: CASTRGPQETQYF; V gene: TRBV19; J gene: TRBJ2-5; clone size: .; D gene: TRBD1
CDR3 DNA: TGCAGCGTGTGGGGCATAGGAAGCTCTGGAAACACCATATATTTT; CDR3 protein: CSVWGIGSSGNTIYF; V gene: TRBV29-1; J gene: TRBJ1-3; clone size: .; D gene: .
CDR3 DNA: TGTGCCAGTAGTATTAGGCTTGGCGGGATCCAGTTCTTC; CDR3 protein: CASSIRLGGIQFF; V gene: TRBV19; J gene: TRBJ2-1; clone size: .; D gene: .
CDR3 DNA: TGTGCCAGCAGCCATGACAGGGGGCACGAAAAACTGTTTTTT; CDR3 protein: CASSHDRGHEKLFF; V gene: TRBV28; J gene: TRBJ1-4; clone size: .; D gene: TRBD1
CDR3 DNA: TGCGCCAGCAGCGCCTCAGGGGGCCTTAAGACCCAGTACTTC; CDR3 protein: CASSASGGLKTQYF; V gene: TRBV10-1; J gene: TRBJ2-5; clone size: once; D gene: TRBD1
CDR3 DNA: TGTGCCAGCAGTGACTTTTCTGGCTACACCTTC; CDR3 protein: CASSDFSGYTF; V gene: TRBV2; J gene: TRBJ1-2; clone size: once; D gene: .
CDR3 DNA: TGTGCCAGCAGTTTAACCGGGACAGGGCGACACGAGCAGTACTTC; CDR3 protein: CASSLTGTGRHEQYF; V gene: TRBV28; J gene: TRBJ2-7; clone size: .; D gene: TRBD1
CDR3 DNA: TGTGCCAGCAGCTTGGACAGGCCGAGCTCTGGAAACACCATATATTTT; CDR3 protein: CASSLDRPSSGNTIYF; V gene: TRBV5-4; J gene: TRBJ1-3; clone size: .; D gene: .
CDR3 DNA: TGTGCCAGCAGCTTGGGTACTAGCGGGACAGATACGCAGTATTTT; CDR3 protein: CASSLGTSGTDTQYF; V gene: TRBV5-4; J gene: TRBJ2-3; clone size: .; D gene: TRBD2
CDR3 DNA: TGTGCCAGCAGCCCCGTGGGGGGGCTTCTGAATGAGCAGTTCTTC; CDR3 protein: CASSPVGGLLNEQFF; V gene: TRBV7-3; J gene: TRBJ2-1; clone size: .; D gene: .